These 30 T cell receptor beta chains came from one sample sequenced in a study of cytomegalovirus exposure and HLA in healthy donors. A multiplex PCR was run with 60 Vbeta primers and 13 Jbeta primers. The repertoire was sequenced with immunoSEQ multiplex PCR; TCRdb's copy has only in-frame clones and lacks some. The sample lists 150,000 to 200,000 clones; 80% to 90% were seen once. Sequences were obtained from PBMCs. Receptor source: a woman aged 18-29 years in good health and CMV-seropositive.

This sequence joins TRBV23-1 and TRBJ1-1; 7 bases are a match to TRBD1. TRBV23-1 carries the ORF label, with uncertain function. The trim removed 0 bases at V and 3 bases at J, leaving 4 bases unmatched. The CDR3 sequence is 15 residues long. The CDR3 nucleotides read TGCGCCAGCAGTCAATCGGCCAGGGGGGACACTGAAGCTTTCTTT. It codes for CASSQSARGDTEAFF.

J is TRBJ1-4 and V is TRBV2; no reliable D call. V lost 8 bases, J lost 5 bases, and 15 bases lay in between. This CDR3 region has 14 residues. Germline V gives CDR1 SNHLY, CDR2 FYNNEI. CDR3 DNA: TGTGCCAGCCGTCGAGGAGTGCAGAATGAAAAACTGTTTTTT. It yields the protein CASRRGVQNEKLFF.

This chain connects TRBV6-5 to TRBJ1-2, with 7 positions matching TRBD1. Germline V gene sequence: CDR1 MNHEY, CDR2 SVGAGI. V was clipped by 4 bases and J by 2 bases; unmatched bases: 7. The CDR3 is made up of 15 amino acids. Here the CDR3 reads CASSFSRGTNYGYTF. The CDR3 DNA reads as TGTGCCAGCAGTTTCTCCAGGGGGACGAACTATGGCTACACCTTC.

This clone was seen more than once but under ten times. This chain uses TRBV27 with TRBJ1-3; TRBD1 agrees at 9 bases. CDR3 length equals 17 residues. Germline V gene sequence: CDR1 MNHEY, CDR2 SMNVEV (reference sequence). J lost 1 base, V lost 3 bases, and 7 bases had no gene match. The CDR3 loop reads CASSFNWDRVSGNTIYF. The DNA of the CDR3 is TGTGCCAGCAGTTTTAACTGGGACAGGGTGTCTGGAAACACCATATATTTT.

The V and J genes are TRBV5-1 and TRBJ2-5, with D perhaps matching TRBD1 (6 bases). Trimming took 0 bases from V and 2 from J, leaving 14 bases between them. CDR3 length equals 16 residues. The germline CDR1 and CDR2 sequences are SGHRS and YFSETQ. The DNA of the CDR3 is TGCGCCAGCAGCTTGGCGACCAGGACAGAACAAGAGACCCAGTACTTC. Translating gives CASSLATRTEQETQYF. The whole variable domain, filled in from reference TRBV5-1 and TRBJ2-5, reads KAGVTQTPRYLIKTRGQQVTLSCSPISGHRSVSWYQQTPGQGLQFLFEYFSETQRNKGNFPGRFSGRQFSNSRSEMNVSTLELGDSALYLCASSLATRTEQETQYFGPGTRLLVL.

As regards this clone: Within the sample, other DNA sequences also encode this same CDR3. The V call is TRBV13, the J call TRBJ2-7; 11 bases line up with TRBD1. With V trimmed by 0 bases and J by 3 bases, 1 base remained unmatched. Germline assignment: CDR1 PRHDT and CDR2 FYEKMQ (reference sequence). The CDR3 covers 15 residues. The CDR3 loop reads CASSLGGTGGYEQYF. In nucleotides, the CDR3 is TGTGCCAGCAGCTTAGGAGGGACAGGGGGCTACGAGCAGTACTTC. Full variable domain (rest looked up from reference TRBV13 and TRBJ2-7): AAGVIQSPRHLIKEKRETATLKCYPIPRHDTVYWYQQGPGQDPQFLISFYEKMQSDKGSIPDRFSAQQFSDYHSELNMSSLELGDSALYFCASSLGGTGGYEQYFGPGTRLTVT.

The genes are TRBV7-2 and TRBJ2-5; 10 nucleotides match TRBD2. The junction had 12 bases not matched to a gene; V was cut back by 5 bases and J by 3 bases. Germline V gene sequence: CDR1 SGHTA, CDR2 FQGNSA. The CDR3 spans 17 residues. DNA of the CDR3: TGTGCCAGCAGCCAATGGGGGCCTAGCGGGGGAAAAGAGACCCAGTACTTC. Protein sequence: CASSQWGPSGGKETQYF.

This clone was recorded a few times. The rearrangement uses TRBV7-2 and TRBJ2-4; D ambiguous. The CDR3 extends over 13 amino acids. Between the trimmed V and J ends, which lost 0 bases and 5 bases, there was a span of 5 bases. Germline CDR1 reads SGHTA; CDR2 reads FQGNSA. CDR3 loop: CASSLASENIQYF. CDR3 sequence (DNA): TGTGCCAGCAGCTTAGCTTCGGAAAACATTCAGTACTTC.

This CDR3 reads CASSQELRGELFF. The CDR3 DNA sequence: TGTGCCAGCAGCCAAGAGTTGAGGGGGGAGCTGTTTTTT. The gene calls are TRBV14 and TRBJ2-2; D is unclear. CDR1 is SGHDN, CDR2 FVKESK, per germline. V was cut by 0 bases and J by 8 bases, with 7 bases left in between. CDR3 length: 13 residues. The whole variable domain, filled in from reference TRBV14 and TRBJ2-2, reads EAGVTQFPSHSVIEKGQTVTLRCDPISGHDNLYWYRRVMGKEIKFLLHFVKESKQDESGMPNNRFLAERTGGTYSTLKVQPAELEDSGVYFCASSQELRGELFFGEGSRLTVL.

The rearrangement joins TRBV7-2 to TRBJ2-2; TRBD2 aligns across 8 bases. J was trimmed by 4 bases and V by 5 bases; bases with no gene match: 9. CDR1 SGHTA and CDR2 FQGNSA come from the germline V gene. This CDR3 spans 16 amino acids. CDR3: CASSQRGLAGTGELFF. Here the CDR3 DNA reads TGTGCCAGCAGCCAAAGAGGCCTAGCGGGCACCGGGGAGCTGTTTTTT.

V usage is TRBV4-1 and J usage is TRBJ2-1; the D is unclear. Germline V CDR1 and CDR2: MGHRA, YSYEKL. The CDR3 is made up of 16 amino acids. Trimming took 3 bases from V and 0 from J, leaving 12 bases between them. The CDR3 region has the DNA TGCGCCAGCAGCCAGGGTACAGCTTCCTCCTACAATGAGCAGTTCTTC. This translates into CASSQGTASSYNEQFF.

This rearrangement joins TRBV21-1 to TRBJ1-2. TRBV21-1 is reported as a pseudogene. The CDR3 is 16 amino acids. CDR3: CASSAKGGDPNYGYTF. The CDR3 DNA sequence: TGTGCCAGCAGCGCCAAAGGGGGGGATCCTAACTATGGCTACACCTTC.

The genes are TRBV6-4 and TRBJ2-3; TRBD1 agrees at 7 bases. There are 15 residues in the CDR3. The trim removed 6 bases at V and 2 bases at J, leaving 8 bases unmatched. Germline CDR1 is MRHNA and CDR2 is SNTAGT. CDR3 sequence reads: CASSIGGGTTDTQYF. CDR3 bases: TGTGCCAGCAGCATAGGGGGCGGCACCACAGATACGCAGTATTTT.

The rearrangement uses TRBV7-3 and TRBJ1-2; 7 nucleotides line up with TRBD1. The CDR3 contains 15 residues. Germline trimming cut 5 bases from V and 5 bases from J; bases unmatched to any gene: 11. CDR1 is SGHTA, CDR2 FQGTGA, per germline. As DNA, the CDR3 is TGTGCCAGCAGCCCCACGGACAGGACGGGGTATGGCTACACCTTC. It codes for CASSPTDRTGYGYTF.

This clone showed up just once. This chain joins TRBV12-2 and TRBJ1-2; no DNA check was done on the table's D call, TRBD1. TRBV12-2 has pseudogene status. CDR3 length: 13 residues. The CDR3 loop reads CASRLDRYYGYTF. The DNA for the CDR3 is TGTGCAAGTCGCTTGGACAGGTACTATGGCTACACCTTC.

This sequence joins TRBV27 and TRBJ2-7; TRBD1 might be the D (6 bases). This CDR3 region has 13 residues. Germline CDR1 is MNHEY and CDR2 is SMNVEV (reference sequence). Trimming removed 5 bases from V and 3 bases from J, with 11 bases in between. The CDR3 region is CASSPTGFYEQYF. The CDR3 nucleotides are TGTGCCAGCAGTCCTACAGGGTTCTACGAGCAGTACTTC.

The CDR3, as DNA: TGCGCCAGCAACCGTCGGGAAGGGAGTAGCAATGAGCAGTTCTTC. It yields the protein CASNRREGSSNEQFF. The rearrangement joins TRBV5-1 to TRBJ2-1; perhaps TRBD2 as D (5 bases). The V and J ends lost 6 bases and 6 bases respectively, with 19 bases between them. The germline CDR1 and CDR2 sequences are SGHRS and YFSETQ. This CDR3 spans 15 amino acids.

The chain joins TRBV9 to TRBJ2-1; weak D call: TRBD2 (5 bases). Looked up from germline, CDR1 is SGDLS and CDR2 is YYNGEE. The CDR3 runs to 15 residues. The ends were cut back, 2 bases at V and 8 bases at J, with 17 bases in the middle. The chain's CDR3 is CASSVIHSRVDEQFF. CDR3 in DNA: TGTGCCAGCAGCGTTATTCACTCGCGGGTCGATGAGCAGTTCTTC.

This clone was seen a handful of times. V and J are TRBV6-5 and TRBJ2-4, with unresolved D. This CDR3 region has 15 residues. From germline, CDR1 is MNHEY and CDR2 SVGAGI. V was pared by 6 bases and J by 0 bases, with 12 bases between. CDR3 protein: CASSLSPGAKNIQYF. The CDR3 DNA reads as TGTGCCAGCAGCCTCTCTCCGGGAGCCAAAAACATTCAGTACTTC.

The rearrangement links TRBV28 to TRBJ2-1; the D gene is possibly TRBD1 (5 bases). The V gene lost 3 bases and the J gene lost 10 bases, with 16 bases spanning the gap. Germline V lookup: CDR1 MDHEN, CDR2 SYDVKM. This CDR3 comprises 14 residues. CDR3 nucleotide sequence: TGTGCCAGCAGTTTTGTAGAAGGACAAGGGGAGCAGTTCTTC. Amino acids: CASSFVEGQGEQFF.

Worth noting for this clone: Relative to the germline gene, one junction end is altered; a read error may explain this. The rearrangement uses TRBV7-9 and TRBJ1-4; unclear D gene. Germline values: CDR1 SEHNR, CDR2 FQNEAQ (reference sequence). The CDR3 is 15 amino acids. CDR3 sequence (DNA): TGTTCCAGCAGCTTAGCCCCCGGGTTCGAGGAAAAACTGTTTTTT. Translated, it gives CSSSLAPGFEEKLFF.

The chain joins TRBV30 to TRBJ2-7; D perhaps matches TRBD2 (5 bases). CDR3 length equals 12 residues. V was clipped by 5 bases and J by 3 bases, with 11 bases between them. Germline V gives CDR1 GTSNPN, CDR2 SVGIG (reference sequence). CDR3 protein: CAWVRAGYEQYF. CDR3 coding DNA: TGTGCCTGGGTGCGGGCTGGCTACGAGCAGTACTTC.

The rearrangement links TRBV19 to TRBJ1-5; TRBD1 might be the D (6 bases). CDR1 LNHDA and CDR2 SQIVND come from the germline V gene (reference sequence). The CDR3 runs to 13 residues. V lost 5 bases and J 7 bases, leaving 12 bases between the germline ends. CDR3 DNA: TGTGCCAGTAGTCAGCACAGGGCCCAGCCCCAGCATTTT. It is translated as CASSQHRAQPQHF.

J is TRBJ2-1 and V is TRBV11-3; D might be TRBD1 (6 bases). The CDR3 extends over 15 amino acids. V dropped 6 bases and J dropped 2 bases, with 14 bases sitting between them. Germline loops: CDR1 SGHNT, CDR2 YENEEA. Here the CDR3 DNA reads TGTGCCAGCAGTCAAGACAGGTTCACCTACAATGAGCAGTTCTTC. Translating it yields CASSQDRFTYNEQFF.

This clone occurred a few times. The CDR3 DNA sequence: TGTGCCAGCAGCCTCGGGAGAAAAGAGCAGTTCTTC. It codes for CASSLGRKEQFF. The rearrangement joins TRBV5-5 to TRBJ2-1; tentative D call: TRBD2 (6 bases). This CDR3 is built from 12 residues. Germline CDR1 and CDR2: SGHKS and YYEKEE (reference sequence). V lost 4 bases to trimming and J lost 10 bases, with 12 bases between them. Using reference TRBV5-5 and TRBJ2-1 for the parts outside the CDR3, the full variable domain is DAGVTQSPTHLIKTRGQQVTLRCSPISGHKSVSWYQQVLGQGPQFIFQYYEKEERGRGNFPDRFSARQFPNYSSELNVNALLLGDSALYLCASSLGRKEQFFGPGTRLTVL.

V usage is TRBV6-1 and J usage is TRBJ2-1; 10 bases align to TRBD1. The CDR3 spans 15 residues. V shed 6 bases, J shed 5 bases, and the junction held 7 bases outside the gene matches. CDR1 and CDR2 (germline): MNHNS, SASEGT. The CDR3 DNA sequence: TGTGCCAGCAGGAACCGGGACAGGGGACACAATGAGCAGTTCTTC. It is translated as CASRNRDRGHNEQFF.

V gene TRBV5-8 combines with J gene TRBJ2-7; tentatively, D is TRBD1 (5 bases). Trimming cost V 4 bases and J 3 bases, with 17 bases left between them. This CDR3 spans 15 amino acids. Germline lookup yields CDR1 SGHTS and CDR2 YDEGEE. Here the CDR3 DNA reads TGTGCCAGCAGCCCCGCCTACTACAGGAACTACGAGCAGTACTTC. It codes for CASSPAYYRNYEQYF.

V gene TRBV27 combines with J gene TRBJ2-2, with D tentatively TRBD1 (5 bases). The germline CDR1 and CDR2 sequences are MNHEY and SMNVEV (reference sequence). Trimming removed 7 bases at V and 5 bases at J, with 8 bases between. The CDR3 has 12 amino acids. The CDR3: CASNQGTGELFF. The CDR3 DNA sequence: TGTGCCAGCAATCAGGGAACCGGGGAGCTGTTTTTT.

The chain is built from TRBV18 and TRBJ2-2; D not certain. This CDR3 has 17 residues. CDR1 and CDR2 from the germline V gene are KGHSH and LQKENI. V lost 4 bases to trimming and J lost 0 bases, with 15 bases between them. The CDR3: CASSLHSTSANTGELFF. The CDR3 DNA follows: TGTGCCAGCTCACTACACAGTACCTCTGCGAACACCGGGGAGCTGTTTTTT. Variable domain in full (rest from reference TRBV18 and TRBJ2-2): NAGVMQNPRHLVRRRGQEARLRCSPMKGHSHVYWYRQLPEEGLKFMVYLQKENIIDESGMPKERFSAEFPKEGPSILRIQQVVRGDSAAYFCASSLHSTSANTGELFFGEGSRLTVL.

V and J are TRBV7-8 and TRBJ1-5, with TRBD1 matching over 8 bases. There are 16 residues in the CDR3. Germline CDR1 is SGHVS and CDR2 is FQNEAQ. V lost 5 bases, J lost 7 bases, and 13 bases stayed unmatched. CDR3 loop: CASSPSGPTGEQPQHF. In DNA form, the CDR3 reads TGTGCCAGCAGCCCCTCTGGGCCGACAGGGGAACAGCCCCAGCATTTT.